A selection of T cell receptor beta chains follows, all from one sample in a study of lymphopenia after photon versus proton radiotherapy. Profiled with immunoSEQ multiplex PCR; TCRdb holds only in-frame clones, not every one. The sample has over 50,000 clones, about 90% seen once. Sequenced here: peripheral blood, sampled from a patient treated with photon-based radiotherapy. The receptors were sampled from a man between 35 and 55 years old with gastric cancer. CDR3s include the opening cysteine and the closing phenylalanine or tryptophan. The order of the fields is CDR3 protein, CDR3 DNA, V gene, clone size, D gene, J gene. D genes are given only for firm matches. Only part of the rows carry a size: once, few, many, or a class if the clone is expanded.

CDR3 protein: CASSPRPLTGWVKTEAFF; CDR3 DNA: TGCGCCAGCAGCCCCCGGCCTCTGACAGGGTGGGTGAAGACTGAAGCTTTCTTT; V gene: TRBV5-1; clone size: .; D gene: TRBD1; J gene: TRBJ1-1
CDR3 protein: CASSQVGGFETQYF; CDR3 DNA: TGTGCTAGCAGCCAAGTAGGTGGTTTCGAGACCCAGTACTTC; V gene: TRBV7-7; clone size: .; D gene: .; J gene: TRBJ2-5
CDR3 protein: CASSSGRTPMGDGYTF; CDR3 DNA: TGTGCCAGCAGTTCTGGGCGGACCCCAATGGGGGATGGCTACACCTTC; V gene: TRBV6-5; clone size: .; D gene: .; J gene: TRBJ1-2
CDR3 protein: CASSWGTGANTEAFF; CDR3 DNA: TGTGCCAGCAGCTGGGGGACAGGGGCTAACACTGAAGCTTTCTTT; V gene: TRBV5-6; clone size: once; D gene: TRBD1; J gene: TRBJ1-1
CDR3 protein: CASSAGLAGVKVAKNIQYF; CDR3 DNA: TGTGCCAGCAGCGCGGGACTAGCGGGGGTTAAAGTCGCCAAAAACATTCAGTACTTC; V gene: TRBV9; clone size: .; D gene: TRBD2; J gene: TRBJ2-4
CDR3 protein: CASSQGATDDYEQYF; CDR3 DNA: TGCGCCAGCAGCCAAGGGGCCACAGACGACTACGAGCAGTACTTC; V gene: TRBV4-1; clone size: once; D gene: .; J gene: TRBJ2-7
CDR3 protein: CASSDVEELRSPLHF; CDR3 DNA: TGTGCCAGCAGTGATGTCGAGGAATTGAGATCACCCCTCCACTTT; V gene: TRBV2; clone size: .; D gene: .; J gene: TRBJ1-6
CDR3 protein: CAISEGRSTYEQYF; CDR3 DNA: TGTGCCATCAGTGAGGGAAGGTCCACCTACGAGCAGTACTTC; V gene: TRBV10-3; clone size: .; D gene: .; J gene: TRBJ2-7
CDR3 protein: CASSLGTGDQETQYF; CDR3 DNA: TGCGCCAGCAGCTTGGGAACAGGAGACCAAGAGACCCAGTACTTC; V gene: TRBV5-1; clone size: .; D gene: .; J gene: TRBJ2-5
CDR3 protein: CASSLGHNQPQHF; CDR3 DNA: TGTGCCAGCAGCTTGGGACACAATCAGCCCCAGCATTTT; V gene: TRBV5-5; clone size: .; D gene: .; J gene: TRBJ1-5
CDR3 protein: CASSLLAASTDTQYF; CDR3 DNA: TGTGCCAGCAGCTTACTGGCGGCTAGCACAGATACGCAGTATTTT; V gene: TRBV7-3; clone size: .; D gene: .; J gene: TRBJ2-3
CDR3 protein: CASSPTGGYGYTF; CDR3 DNA: TGTGCCAGCAGCCCCACAGGAGGCTATGGCTACACCTTC; V gene: TRBV27; clone size: .; D gene: .; J gene: TRBJ1-2
CDR3 protein: CASSLSGGGSTQYF; CDR3 DNA: TGTGCCAGCAGCTTGTCGGGGGGCGGGAGTACGCAGTATTTT; V gene: TRBV7-2; clone size: .; D gene: .; J gene: TRBJ2-3
CDR3 protein: CASSPLGQEGYEQYF; CDR3 DNA: TGCGCCAGCAGCCCCCTTGGGCAGGAGGGTTACGAGCAGTACTTC; V gene: TRBV5-1; clone size: .; D gene: .; J gene: TRBJ2-7
CDR3 protein: CASSLGSPRFGVTIYF; CDR3 DNA: TGTGCCAGCAGCTTAGGATCCCCACGCTTCGGGGTCACCATATATTTT; V gene: TRBV5-8; clone size: .; D gene: .; J gene: TRBJ1-3
CDR3 protein: CASSLSGTGLYEQYF; CDR3 DNA: TGTGCCAGCAGTTTATCCGGGACAGGGCTCTACGAGCAGTACTTC; V gene: TRBV28; clone size: .; D gene: TRBD1; J gene: TRBJ2-7